This T cell receptor beta chain was observed in a study of blood T cell repertoires in COVID-19. V trimming: 1 base; J trimming: 7 bases; junction bases outside the gene matches: 6. CDR1 and CDR2 from the germline V gene are SGHTA and FQGNSA. CDR3 length: 16 residues. Libraries were prepared by immunoSEQ multiplex PCR; TCRdb keeps only in-frame clonotypes and omits some of them. This table has roughly 250,000 clones, roughly 91% appearing once. The sample comprised PBMCs or T cells enriched from blood (not recorded which). The sequence was obtained from a middle-aged man who had recovered from COVID-19. This chain uses TRBV7-2 with TRBJ2-1; 11 positions match TRBD1. CDR3 coding DNA: TGTGCCAGCAGCTTAGATGGGACAGGGGGTCTAAATGAGCAGTTCTTC. It is translated as CASSLDGTGGLNEQFF.